This is a list of T cell receptor beta chains from one sample in a study of radiotherapy plus CTLA-4 blockade in lung cancer. Sequenced by immunoSEQ multiplex PCR; TCRdb stores in-frame clones only, minus some. The table has more than 90,000 clones, around 88% seen once. Sequencing used peripheral blood, obtained from a patient treated with radiotherapy plus ipilimumab. Receptors originate from a human donor with non-small cell lung cancer that progressed on radiotherapy plus ipilimumab. Both conserved end residues are part of each CDR3. Fields, in order: clone size, V gene, D gene, J gene, CDR3 DNA, CDR3 protein. A D gene is named only where the DNA matches it firmly. Clone sizes are given selectively: once, few, many, or a class where the clone is expanded.

-	TRBV2	TRBD2	TRBJ2-2	TGTGCCAGCAGTCGCCCTAGCGGAGCCTCCACCGGGGAGCTGTTTTTT	CASSRPSGASTGELFF
-	TRBV10-3	-	TRBJ2-5	TGTGCCATCAGTGATCAAGAGACCCAGTACTTC	CAISDQETQYF
once	TRBV27	-	TRBJ2-7	TGTGCCACCAGCAGATATACAGGAGGCCACGAGCAGTACTTC	CATSRYTGGHEQYF
-	TRBV29-1	TRBD1	TRBJ2-7	TGCAGCGTTGGACAGGGGGCAGACGAGCAGTACTTC	CSVGQGADEQYF
few	TRBV5-1	-	TRBJ2-2	TGCGCCAGCGTGGGGGGGCGACAAGGCGGGGAGCTGTTTTTT	CASVGGRQGGELFF
-	TRBV19	-	TRBJ1-5	TGTGCCAGTAGCAAGACACATAGCAATCAGCCCCAGCATTTT	CASSKTHSNQPQHF
-	TRBV27	-	TRBJ2-2	TGTGCCAGCCGATTGACCCTGAACACCGGGGAGCTGTTTTTT	CASRLTLNTGELFF
-	TRBV5-1	-	TRBJ2-3	TGCGCCAGCAGCTTGGAGGGGACAAGGACAGATACGCAGTATTTT	CASSLEGTRTDTQYF
-	TRBV7-9	TRBD2	TRBJ2-1	TGTGCCAGCAGCTCTCCAGGGGCGATAGCGGGACGCTACAATGAGCAGTTCTTC	CASSSPGAIAGRYNEQFF
-	TRBV5-1	TRBD2	TRBJ2-5	TGCGCCAGCAGCTTGGTGGCTAGCGGGAGTCGGGAGACCCAGTACTTC	CASSLVASGSRETQYF
-	TRBV5-4	-	TRBJ2-7	TGTGCCAGCAGCTCGGGACACCGCTACGAGCAGTACTTC	CASSSGHRYEQYF
-	TRBV7-9	-	TRBJ2-1	TGTGCCAGCAGCCACCCGGGACCCAAAAATGAGCAGTTCTTC	CASSHPGPKNEQFF
-	TRBV19	-	TRBJ2-1	TGTGCCAGTAGTATTGGGCCCGTTAGCTCCTACAATGAGCAGTTCTTC	CASSIGPVSSYNEQFF